This T cell receptor beta chain was documented in a study of T cell responses to AZD1222 COVID-19 vaccine. TCRdb's copy holds only in-frame clones and misses some; the assay was immunoSEQ multiplex PCR. The sample lists 150,000 to 200,000 clones, approximately 93% occurring once. With regard to this clone: Its antigen remains unidentified.

Notes on the study in general: Most donors were white British and more were female, and clonal diversity was possibly underestimated. Baseline seropositives among AZD1222 recipients totaled only 5 to 7. Spike-specific TCR depth and breadth grew after two AZD1222 doses. The peak T cell response came first, and repertoires were sampled only after it.

Trimming left V 4 bases short and J 3 bases short, with 12 bases between. This CDR3 has 14 amino acids. The germline V gene encodes CDR1 MGHRA and CDR2 YSYEKL. The chain combines TRBV4-1 with TRBJ2-5, with D tentatively TRBD1 (6 bases). Source: peripheral blood, taken on day 0 of AZD1222 vaccination. This sequence was found in an adult in good health. The CDR3 spells CASSLTDSKETQYF. CDR3 coding DNA: TGCGCCAGCAGCCTCACGGACAGTAAAGAGACCCAGTACTTC.